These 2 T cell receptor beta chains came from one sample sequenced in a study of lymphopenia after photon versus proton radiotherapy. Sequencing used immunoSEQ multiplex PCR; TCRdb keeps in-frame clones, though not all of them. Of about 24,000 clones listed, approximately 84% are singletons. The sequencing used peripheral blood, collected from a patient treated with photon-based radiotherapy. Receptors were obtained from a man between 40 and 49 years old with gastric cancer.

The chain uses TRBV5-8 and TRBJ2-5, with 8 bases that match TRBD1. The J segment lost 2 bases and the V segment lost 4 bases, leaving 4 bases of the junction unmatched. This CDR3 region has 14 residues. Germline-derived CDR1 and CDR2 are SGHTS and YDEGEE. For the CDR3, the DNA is TGTGCCAGCAGCCCGGGGACAGGACAAGAGACCCAGTACTTC. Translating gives CASSPGTGQETQYF.

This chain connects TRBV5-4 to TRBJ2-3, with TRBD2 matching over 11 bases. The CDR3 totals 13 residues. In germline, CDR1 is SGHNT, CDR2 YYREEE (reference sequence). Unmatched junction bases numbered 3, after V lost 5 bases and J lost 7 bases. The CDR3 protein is CASSTSGGNTQYF. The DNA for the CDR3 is TGTGCCAGCAGTACTAGCGGGGGAAATACGCAGTATTTT.